The entry that follows covers one T cell receptor beta chain sequence. The antigen is unknown. The sample comes from a study of a mutant IDH1 vaccine in newly diagnosed glioma. Study summary: Treated patients showed a male proportion of approximately 62%, a female proportion of about 38%, and a mean age of around 39 years.

Germline V gene lookup returns CDR1 MNHEY and CDR2 SVGAGI. The CDR3 has 13 residues. Deletions cut 5 bases from V and 4 bases from J, with 9 bases between. Time point reported: week 47, end of study. Alongside topical imiquimod, each dose of vaccine comprised 300 ug of mutant IDH1 20-mer peptide. Eight vaccinations reached patients in weeks 1, 3, 5, 7, 11, 15, 19 and 23. The assay was immunoSEQ multiplex PCR, and TCRdb's table has in-frame clones only and misses some. The repertoire holds about 56,000 clones, with about four fifths as singletons. This material consisted of PBMCs, taken from a glioma patient whose treatment included an IDH1 peptide vaccine. This TCR came from a woman aged 45 to 65 with glioma. The chain carries TRBV6-5 and TRBJ2-1; D remains ambiguous. The DNA of the CDR3 is TGTGCCAGCAGTCGGACGGCTTACAATGAGCAGTTCTTC. Its protein is CASSRTAYNEQFF.